The 14 T cell receptor beta chains below were found in one sample sequenced in a study of tumor-infiltrating lymphocytes in localized non-small cell lung cancer. Repertoires were generated with immunoSEQ multiplex PCR, while TCRdb's copy carries only in-frame clones and drops some. This table has 20,000 to 25,000 clones, less than 70% appearing once. Sequenced input: lung tumor tissue. These receptors originate from a human donor with non-small cell lung cancer.

The chain is built from TRBV10-2 and TRBJ2-7; 12 bases line up with TRBD2. The V segment lost 7 bases and the J segment 6 bases; nucleotides outside the gene matches: 4. Germline V gene sequence: CDR1 WSHSY, CDR2 SAAADI. The CDR3 sequence is 13 residues long. The CDR3 coding sequence is TGCGCCAGCATCCGACTAGCGGGAGCCGAGCAGTACTTC. This encodes CASIRLAGAEQYF.

The chain couples TRBV15 to TRBJ2-5; D may correspond to TRBD1 or TRBD2 (5 bases each). CDR1 is LNHNV, CDR2 YYDKDF, per germline (reference sequence). CDR3 length: 16 residues. Trimming left V 1 base short and J 6 bases short, with 18 bases between. The CDR3 region has the DNA TGTGCCACCAGCAGAGGAGAACCAGGGTCGGGACAGACCCAGTACTTC. This gives the protein CATSRGEPGSGQTQYF.

J is TRBJ2-3 and V is TRBV5-1; no clear D gene. This CDR3 has 15 residues. Germline V gene sequence: CDR1 SGHRS, CDR2 YFSETQ. V gave up 0 bases and J gave up 6 bases, with 14 bases separating them. The CDR3 reads CASSLVGNSGDTQYF. The CDR3 DNA reads as TGCGCCAGCAGCTTGGTGGGGAACTCTGGGGATACGCAGTATTTT.

The chain couples TRBV19 to TRBJ2-1; weak D call: TRBD2 (6 bases). This CDR3 is 15 amino acids long. Deletions cut 7 bases from V and 3 bases from J, with 16 bases between. The germline gives CDR1 LNHDA, CDR2 SQIVND (reference sequence). The CDR3 is CASMEGQGDYNEQFF. The CDR3 coding sequence is TGTGCCAGTATGGAGGGCCAAGGGGACTACAATGAGCAGTTCTTC.

V usage is TRBV7-2 and J usage is TRBJ1-1; the match to TRBD1 covers 12 bases. CDR3 size: 18 residues. V was pared by 3 bases and J by 8 bases, with 16 bases of the junction left unmatched. Per germline, CDR1 SGHTA and CDR2 FQGNSA. CDR3 DNA sequence: TGTGCCAGCAGCTTTGCCGGGACAGGGGGCCTAGTATCCCTCGAAGCTTTCTTT. Translating it yields CASSFAGTGGLVSLEAFF. The full variable domain, rest sourced from reference TRBV7-2 and TRBJ1-1, is GAGVSQSPSNKVTEKGKDVELRCDPISGHTALYWYRQSLGQGLEFLIYFQGNSAPDKSGLPSDRFSAERTGGSVSTLTIQRTQQEDSAVYLCASSFAGTGGLVSLEAFFGQGTRLTVV.

The CDR3 spells CASSKTGEVNTEAFF. CDR3 nucleotide sequence: TGTGCCAGCAGCAAGACAGGGGAGGTGAACACTGAAGCTTTCTTT. The chain couples TRBV14 to TRBJ1-1; 8 bases match TRBD1. The V gene's germline CDR1 is SGHDN and CDR2 FVKESK. V shed 5 bases, J shed 0 bases, and the junction held 5 bases outside the gene matches. CDR3 length: 15 amino acids. Variable domain in full (rest from reference TRBV14 and TRBJ1-1): EAGVTQFPSHSVIEKGQTVTLRCDPISGHDNLYWYRRVMGKEIKFLLHFVKESKQDESGMPNNRFLAERTGGTYSTLKVQPAELEDSGVYFCASSKTGEVNTEAFFGQGTRLTVV.

This chain links TRBV7-2 with TRBJ2-7, with TRBD2 as a possible D gene (5 bases). Per germline, CDR1 SGHTA and CDR2 FQGNSA. The CDR3 covers 13 residues. Trimming cost V 6 bases and J 6 bases, with 15 bases left between them. In DNA form, the CDR3 reads TGTGCCAGCAGTTCCACCCGACTATTCGAGCAGTACTTC. Residues: CASSSTRLFEQYF.

V and J are TRBV5-8 and TRBJ2-2; possibly TRBD1 for D (6 bases). The CDR3 length is 15 residues. Trimming removed 3 bases from V and 0 bases from J, with 9 bases in between. Per germline, CDR1 SGHTS and CDR2 YDEGEE. CDR3 DNA sequence: TGTGCCAGCAGCTACCGACAGGCGAACACCGGGGAGCTGTTTTTT. This sequence encodes CASSYRQANTGELFF. The full variable domain, in which reference TRBV5-8 and TRBJ2-2 provide the parts outside the CDR3, is EAGVTQSPTHLIKTRGQQATLRCSPISGHTSVYWYQQALGLGLQFLLWYDEGEERNRGNFPPRFSGRQFPNYSSELNVNALELEDSALYLCASSYRQANTGELFFGEGSRLTVL.

This clone was observed a handful of times. The chain employs TRBV10-3 and TRBJ2-1, with 10 bases fitting TRBD2. The CDR3 consists of 15 residues. From germline, CDR1 is ENHRY and CDR2 SYGVKD. V lost 10 bases, J lost 8 bases, and 14 bases stayed unmatched. CDR3 loop: CASRLLAGETDEQFF. DNA of the CDR3: TGTGCCAGCAGGCTTCTAGCGGGAGAAACCGATGAGCAGTTCTTC.

This clone turned up a few times. The chain employs TRBV5-1 and TRBJ2-2; D remains unclear. V lost 2 bases, J lost 2 bases, and 4 bases lay in between. CDR3 size: 13 residues. Germline CDR1 SGHRS, CDR2 YFSETQ. CDR3 loop: CASSLGNTGELFF. In DNA form, the CDR3 reads TGCGCCAGCAGCTTAGGCAACACCGGGGAGCTGTTTTTT. Supplemented by reference TRBV5-1 and TRBJ2-2, the full variable domain reads KAGVTQTPRYLIKTRGQQVTLSCSPISGHRSVSWYQQTPGQGLQFLFEYFSETQRNKGNFPGRFSGRQFSNSRSEMNVSTLELGDSALYLCASSLGNTGELFFGEGSRLTVL.

The chain combines TRBV18 with TRBJ2-1, with TRBD1 matching over 8 bases. The ends lost 3 bases at V and 2 bases at J; junction bases unmatched: 9. This CDR3 has 17 residues. The germline V gene encodes CDR1 KGHSH and CDR2 LQKENI. CDR3 sequence: CASSPIPTGVAYNEQFF. The CDR3 bases are TGTGCCAGCTCACCGATCCCGACAGGGGTGGCCTACAATGAGCAGTTCTTC. The whole variable domain, filled in from reference TRBV18 and TRBJ2-1, reads NAGVMQNPRHLVRRRGQEARLRCSPMKGHSHVYWYRQLPEEGLKFMVYLQKENIIDESGMPKERFSAEFPKEGPSILRIQQVVRGDSAAYFCASSPIPTGVAYNEQFFGPGTRLTVL.

The chain recombines TRBV28 with TRBJ2-7, with 7 bases aligning to TRBD1. The V gene end was trimmed by 6 bases and the J gene end by 3 bases; junction bases not matched to a gene: 2. The CDR3 sequence is 12 residues long. Germline CDR1 and CDR2: MDHEN and SYDVKM. The CDR3 sequence: CASRGQNYEQYF. The CDR3 DNA sequence: TGTGCCAGCAGGGGACAGAACTACGAGCAGTACTTC. The variable domain in full, completed from reference TRBV28 and TRBJ2-7, reads DVKVTQSSRYLVKRTGEKVFLECVQDMDHENMFWYRQDPGLGLRLIYFSYDVKMKEKGDIPEGYSVSREKKERFSLILESASTNQTSMYLCASRGQNYEQYFGPGTRLTVT.

The chain carries TRBV29-1 and TRBJ2-3; D may be TRBD1 (7 bases). In germline, CDR1 is SQVTM, CDR2 ANQGSEA. This CDR3 is 13 amino acids long. V was trimmed by 6 bases and J by 3 bases, leaving 13 bases between them. This chain's CDR3 is CSVGGGTTDTQYF. The CDR3 DNA reads TGCAGCGTAGGAGGGGGCACAACAGATACGCAGTATTTT.

This clone has just one count. The chain has TRBV10-3 and TRBJ2-1; 11 bases are a match to TRBD2. CDR3 length: 16 amino acids. J lost 5 bases, V lost 1 base, and 4 bases had no gene match. Germline V CDR1 and CDR2: ENHRY, SYGVKD. The CDR3 spells CAISEWTSGPDNEQFF. For the CDR3, the DNA is TGTGCCATCAGTGAGTGGACTAGCGGGCCTGACAATGAGCAGTTCTTC.